The entry below gives a single T cell receptor beta chain sequence along with its context. As yet, its antigen is unknown. Treatment described: about 20 received Ad26.COV2.S at low or high dose, single or two shots; several received placebo; per-sample allocation not given. Sampling was done on day 63 after the first vaccine or placebo injection. Germline CDR1 is SGHTA and CDR2 is FQGTGA. The CDR3 covers 15 residues. Trimming shortened V by 2 bases and J by 1 base, and 8 bases separated the two germline ends. These data belong to a study of Ad26.COV2.S vaccination and SARS-CoV-2 variants. General study points: Spike-specific TCR breadth was greater in vaccine than placebo recipients.

The table came from immunoSEQ multiplex PCR; TCRdb's copy has only in-frame clones and leaves some out. The data contain roughly 250,000 clones, 70% to 90% of them singletons. The sample consisted of peripheral blood, taken in a trial of Ad26.COV2.S vaccine versus placebo. The gene calls are TRBV7-3 and TRBJ2-2; D ambiguous. This TCR was recovered from a person between 18 and 65 years old who received the Ad26.COV2.S COVID-19 vaccine or a placebo. CDR3 protein: CASSLGPGNTGELFF. The CDR3, as DNA: TGTGCCAGCAGCTTAGGTCCGGGGAACACCGGGGAGCTGTTTTTT. Full variable domain (rest looked up from reference TRBV7-3 and TRBJ2-2): GAGVSQTPSNKVTEKGKYVELRCDPISGHTALYWYRQSLGQGPEFLIYFQGTGAADDSGLPNDRFFAVRPEGSVSTLKIQRTERGDSAVYLCASSLGPGNTGELFFGEGSRLTVL.